Within the sample, the clone carrying this TCR beta chain is medium-sized. These data come from a study of blood T cell repertoires in COVID-19. Across the study: The United States, Italy and Spain provided the acute and convalescent COVID-19 samples. Sample material is recorded as cDNA or gDNA derived from T cells, B-cell-depleted T cells, or PBMCs.

Per the authors' pipeline: Amplifying reference gene primers gave estimates of nucleated cell counts. Sequencing used immunoSEQ multiplex PCR; TCRdb keeps in-frame clones, though not all of them. V and J calls and clone size are copied from that table; D and trimming were computed from the DNA. The sample consists of about 140,000 clones, 84% of them appearing once. V shed 2 bases, J shed 6 bases, and the junction held 12 bases outside the gene matches. In germline, CDR1 is LNHNV, CDR2 YYDKDF (reference sequence). The CDR3 runs to 17 residues. The sequence was collected from a woman aged 80 or older in a cohort sampled during active or convalescent COVID-19. The source material was peripheral blood. The chain couples TRBV15 to TRBJ1-2, with 10 bases identical to TRBD1. CDR3 nucleotides: TGTGCCACCAGCAGACTACCTTGGGACAGGGGAGATGATGGCTACACCTTC. Its translation is CATSRLPWDRGDDGYTF.